This T cell receptor (beta chain) was observed in a study of T cells after yellow fever vaccination. TCRdb recomputed calls from the 5' RACE reads with MiXCR, one row per CDR3 protein. The sample includes 450,000 to 600,000 distinct CDR3 sequences, less than 20% of them seen just once. The CDR3 covers 15 residues. V shed 1 base and J shed 0 bases, with 11 bases lying between them. Per the germline V gene, CDR1 is DFQATT and CDR2 is SNEGSKA (reference sequence). In this sample, this clonotype turned up many times. The sequence derives from a man younger than 35 who received the YFV17D yellow fever vaccine. The sequencing here drew on PBMCs, taken more than 4 days after the first yellow fever vaccination. The V gene is TRBV20-1, the J gene TRBJ2-3; perhaps TRBD2 as D (6 bases). CDR3 DNA: TGCAGTGCTAGAGGGCTAGCGTATAGCACAGATACGCAGTATTTT. This translates into CSARGLAYSTDTQYF.